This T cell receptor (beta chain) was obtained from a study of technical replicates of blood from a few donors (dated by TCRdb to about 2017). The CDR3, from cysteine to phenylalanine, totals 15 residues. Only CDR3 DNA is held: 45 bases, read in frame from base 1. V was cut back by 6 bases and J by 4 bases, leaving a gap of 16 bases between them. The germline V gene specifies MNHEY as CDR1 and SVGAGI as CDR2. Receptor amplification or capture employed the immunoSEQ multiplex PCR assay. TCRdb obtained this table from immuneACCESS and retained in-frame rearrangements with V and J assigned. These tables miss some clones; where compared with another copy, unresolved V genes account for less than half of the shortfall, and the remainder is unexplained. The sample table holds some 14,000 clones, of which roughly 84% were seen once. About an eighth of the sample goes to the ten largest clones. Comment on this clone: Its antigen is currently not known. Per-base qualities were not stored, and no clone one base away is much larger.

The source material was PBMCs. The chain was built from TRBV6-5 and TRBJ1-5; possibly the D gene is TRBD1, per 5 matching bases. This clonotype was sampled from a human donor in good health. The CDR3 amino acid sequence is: CASRRTQGGNQPQHF. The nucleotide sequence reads TGTGCCAGCAGACGGACGCAGGGTGGGAATCAGCCCCAGCATTTT.